This passage covers 14 T cell receptor beta chains from one sample sequenced in a study of blood T cell repertoires in COVID-19. The repertoire was sequenced with immunoSEQ multiplex PCR; TCRdb's copy has only in-frame clones and lacks some. The sample has 130,000 to 150,000 clones, around 87% seen once. The specimen sequenced was PBMCs or T cells enriched from blood (not recorded which). The receptors here all came from a woman between 25 and 40 years old with acute COVID-19.

This chain joins TRBV6-5 and TRBJ1-2, with D hard to call. CDR1 MNHEY and CDR2 SVGAGI come from the germline V gene. The V gene lost 2 bases and the J gene lost 0 bases, with 10 bases spanning the gap. The CDR3 is 15 residues long. CDR3 loop: CASSYLPTANYGYTF. In DNA, the CDR3 is TGTGCCAGCAGTTACCTTCCCACAGCTAACTATGGCTACACCTTC.

The chain recombines TRBV4-3 with TRBJ2-1, with D possibly TRBD2 on 6 matching bases. The ends were cut back, 0 bases at V and 0 bases at J, with 12 bases in the middle. There are 17 residues in the CDR3. CDR1 is LGHNA and CDR2 is YSLEER in the germline V gene. The CDR3 bases are TGCGCCAGCAGCCAAGATCCGGGGGTAAGCTCCTACAATGAGCAGTTCTTC. It codes for CASSQDPGVSSYNEQFF.

The V and J genes are TRBV24-1 and TRBJ1-2; D remains ambiguous. This CDR3 comprises 13 residues. The ends were cut back, 2 bases at V and 4 bases at J, with 7 bases in the middle. Per the germline V gene, CDR1 is KGHDR and CDR2 is SFDVKD. CDR3 sequence: CATSDSPSYGYTF. The CDR3 coding sequence is TGTGCCACCAGTGATTCTCCGAGCTATGGCTACACCTTC.

The chain combines TRBV2 with TRBJ1-5, with no clear D. Between the trimmed V and J ends, which lost 0 bases and 6 bases, there was a span of 9 bases. Germline CDR1 reads SNHLY; CDR2 reads FYNNEI. The CDR3 covers 14 residues. The DNA of the CDR3 is TGTGCCAGCAGTGAAGCGGCCCGAGGTCAGCCCCAGCATTTT. This sequence encodes CASSEAARGQPQHF.

This chain connects TRBV19 to TRBJ1-6; a weak D match, TRBD1 (6 bases). The CDR3 consists of 15 residues. Trimming took off 4 bases at V and 8 bases at J, with 15 bases between the two ends. The germline gives CDR1 LNHDA, CDR2 SQIVND (reference sequence). CDR3 amino acids: CASSTRQAGDSPLHF. CDR3 nucleotides: TGTGCCAGTAGTACCAGACAGGCCGGAGATTCACCCCTCCACTTT.

This chain uses TRBV7-3 with TRBJ2-1, with 13 bases aligning to TRBD2. The CDR3 totals 16 residues. Germline CDR1 and CDR2: SGHTA and FQGTGA. J was trimmed by 10 bases and V by 3 bases; bases with no gene match: 9. CDR3 sequence: CASSLGLAGSFKEQFF. The CDR3 DNA reads TGTGCCAGCAGCTTGGGACTAGCGGGAAGCTTTAAGGAGCAGTTCTTC.

The chain combines TRBV20-1 with TRBJ2-4; possibly TRBD1 for D (5 bases). Germline CDR1 DFQATT, CDR2 SNEGSKA (reference sequence). Trimming stripped 3 bases from V and 7 bases from J, with 13 bases between. This CDR3 has 13 amino acids. CDR3 region: CSASPQGGNIQYF. The CDR3 DNA reads as TGCAGTGCTAGTCCGCAGGGTGGGAACATTCAGTACTTC.

This chain joins TRBV6-2 or TRBV6-3 and TRBJ2-3, with 7 positions matching TRBD2. Trimming took 5 bases from V and 0 from J; bases not matched to a gene: 5. Germline-derived CDR1 and CDR2 are MNHEY and SVGEGT. The length of the CDR3 is 15 residues. CDR3 region: CASSISGVSTDTQYF. Written as DNA, the CDR3 is TGTGCCAGCAGTATAAGCGGGGTTAGCACAGATACGCAGTATTTT.

The J gene is TRBJ1-1, the V gene TRBV9; a weak D match, TRBD1 (6 bases). The CDR3 is 14 amino acids. The V end was cut by 0 bases, the J end by 10 bases, with 16 bases between. Per the germline V gene, CDR1 is SGDLS and CDR2 is YYNGEE. CDR3 in DNA: TGTGCCAGCAGCGTAGTGACTCAGGGAGGGGGAGCTTTCTTT. Translating it yields CASSVVTQGGGAFF.

This chain connects TRBV18 to TRBJ2-2, with no clear D. Germline values: CDR1 KGHSH, CDR2 LQKENI. Trimming pared 3 bases from V and 6 bases from J, leaving 14 bases between. The CDR3 has 15 residues. DNA for the CDR3: TGTGCCAGCTCACCTAGATCACCGTATTCCGGGGAGCTGTTTTTT. As protein: CASSPRSPYSGELFF.

The chain's CDR3 is CASSLVGLTYNEQFF. CDR3 DNA: TGTGCCAGCAGCTTGGTGGGACTAACCTACAATGAGCAGTTCTTC. The J gene is TRBJ2-1, the V gene TRBV5-5; 7 positions agree with TRBD2. Germline V gives CDR1 SGHKS, CDR2 YYEKEE (reference sequence). CDR3 length equals 15 residues. Unmatched junction bases numbered 2, after V lost 0 bases and J lost 2 bases.

The chain joins TRBV28 to TRBJ1-2, with TRBD1 identical over 9 bases. Trimming removed 7 bases from V and 4 bases from J; junction bases left unmatched: 7. Germline assignment: CDR1 MDHEN and CDR2 SYDVKM. The CDR3 has 14 amino acids. The CDR3 region is CASTKGQGVYGYTF. CDR3 sequence (DNA): TGTGCCAGCACGAAGGGACAGGGCGTCTATGGCTACACCTTC.

J is TRBJ2-1 and V is TRBV5-5; no clear D. Trimming left V 0 bases short and J 8 bases short, with 6 bases between. The germline CDR1 and CDR2 sequences are SGHKS and YYEKEE (reference sequence). The CDR3 consists of 12 residues. CDR3 DNA: TGTGCCAGCAGCTTGGGGGCGTATGAGCAGTTCTTC. This encodes CASSLGAYEQFF.

This sequence joins TRBV29-1 and TRBJ1-2, with D perhaps matching TRBD1 (5 bases). Deletions cut 1 base from V and 10 bases from J, with 13 bases between. The CDR3 spans 12 residues. The germline CDR1 and CDR2 sequences are SQVTM and ANQGSEA. This CDR3 reads CSVEGVQGAYTF. In nucleotides, the CDR3 is TGCAGCGTTGAAGGGGTGCAGGGCGCCTACACCTTC.